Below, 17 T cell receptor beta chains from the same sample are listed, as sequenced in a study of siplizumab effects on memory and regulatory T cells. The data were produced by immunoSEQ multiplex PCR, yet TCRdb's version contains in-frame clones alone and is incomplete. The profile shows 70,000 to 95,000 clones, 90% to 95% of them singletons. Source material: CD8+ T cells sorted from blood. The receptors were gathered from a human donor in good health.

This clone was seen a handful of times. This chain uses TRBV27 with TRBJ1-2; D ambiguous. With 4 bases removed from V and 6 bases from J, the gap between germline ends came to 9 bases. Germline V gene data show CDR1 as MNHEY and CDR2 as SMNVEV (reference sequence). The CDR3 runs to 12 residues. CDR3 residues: CASSSGLHGYTF. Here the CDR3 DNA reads TGTGCCAGCAGTTCCGGGCTCCATGGCTACACCTTC.

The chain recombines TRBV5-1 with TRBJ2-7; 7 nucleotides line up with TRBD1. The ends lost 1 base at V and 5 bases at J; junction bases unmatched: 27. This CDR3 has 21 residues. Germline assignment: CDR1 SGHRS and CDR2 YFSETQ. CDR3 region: CASSLSPSLGVRGRKAHEQYF. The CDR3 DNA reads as TGCGCCAGCAGCTTGAGCCCGAGCCTAGGGGTTAGGGGGCGCAAAGCCCACGAGCAGTACTTC.

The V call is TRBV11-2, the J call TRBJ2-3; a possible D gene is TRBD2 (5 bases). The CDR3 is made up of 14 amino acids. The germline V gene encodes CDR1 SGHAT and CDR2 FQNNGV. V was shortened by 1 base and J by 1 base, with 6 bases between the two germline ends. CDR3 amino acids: CASSLGTGTDTQYF. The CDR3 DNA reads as TGTGCCAGCAGCTTAGGGACTGGCACAGATACGCAGTATTTT.

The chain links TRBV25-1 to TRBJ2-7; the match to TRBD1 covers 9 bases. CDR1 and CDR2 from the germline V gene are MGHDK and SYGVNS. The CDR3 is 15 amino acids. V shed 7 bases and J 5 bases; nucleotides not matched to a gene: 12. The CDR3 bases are TGTGCCAGCATGCGTTCCGGGACAGGGAGCCACGAGCAGTACTTC. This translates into CASMRSGTGSHEQYF.

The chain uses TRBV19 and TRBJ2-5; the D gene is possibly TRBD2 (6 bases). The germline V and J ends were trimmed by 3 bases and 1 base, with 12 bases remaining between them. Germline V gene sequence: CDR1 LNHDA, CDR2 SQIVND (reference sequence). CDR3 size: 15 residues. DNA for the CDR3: TGTGCCAGTAGTATTTTTGCGGGGACCCAAGAGACCCAGTACTTC. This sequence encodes CASSIFAGTQETQYF.

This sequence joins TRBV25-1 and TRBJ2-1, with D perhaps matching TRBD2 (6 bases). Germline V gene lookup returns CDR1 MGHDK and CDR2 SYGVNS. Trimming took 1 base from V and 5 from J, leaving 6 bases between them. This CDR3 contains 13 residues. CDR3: CASSEWGDNEQFF. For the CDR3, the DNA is TGTGCCAGCAGTGAATGGGGGGACAATGAGCAGTTCTTC.

The CDR3 sequence is CASSLAGDGIYGYTF. In DNA form, the CDR3 reads TGTGCCAGCAGCTTAGCAGGGGATGGTATCTATGGCTACACCTTC. V and J are TRBV7-8 and TRBJ1-2; possibly TRBD1 for D (5 bases). V shed 0 bases and J shed 4 bases, with 12 bases lying between them. This CDR3 is built from 15 residues. The germline V gene has CDR1 SGHVS and CDR2 FQNEAQ.

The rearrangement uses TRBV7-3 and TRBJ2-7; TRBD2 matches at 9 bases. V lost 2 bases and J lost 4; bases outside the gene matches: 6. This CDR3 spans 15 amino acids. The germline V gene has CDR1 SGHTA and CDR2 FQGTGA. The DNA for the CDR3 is TGTGCCAGCAGCTTAGATCCTAGCGGGACTTACGAGCAGTACTTC. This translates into CASSLDPSGTYEQYF.

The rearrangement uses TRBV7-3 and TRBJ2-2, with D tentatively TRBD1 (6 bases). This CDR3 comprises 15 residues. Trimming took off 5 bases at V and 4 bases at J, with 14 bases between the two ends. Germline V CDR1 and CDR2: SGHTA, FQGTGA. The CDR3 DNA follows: TGTGCCAGCAGCCCCGGGACAATTGGCACCGGGGAGCTGTTTTTT. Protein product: CASSPGTIGTGELFF.

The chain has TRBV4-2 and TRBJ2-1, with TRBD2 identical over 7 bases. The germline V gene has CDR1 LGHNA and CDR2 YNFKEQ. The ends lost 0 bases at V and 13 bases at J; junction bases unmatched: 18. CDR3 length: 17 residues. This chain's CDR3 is CASSQDRPGEGPDVQFF. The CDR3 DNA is TGTGCCAGCAGCCAAGATCGCCCGGGGGAGGGCCCGGATGTACAGTTCTTC.

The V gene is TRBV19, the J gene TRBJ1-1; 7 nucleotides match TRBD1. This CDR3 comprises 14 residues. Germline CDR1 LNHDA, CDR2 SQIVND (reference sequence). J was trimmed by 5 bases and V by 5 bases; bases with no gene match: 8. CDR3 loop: CASSFSGGRTEAFF. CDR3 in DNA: TGTGCCAGTAGTTTTTCAGGGGGTAGGACTGAAGCTTTCTTT.

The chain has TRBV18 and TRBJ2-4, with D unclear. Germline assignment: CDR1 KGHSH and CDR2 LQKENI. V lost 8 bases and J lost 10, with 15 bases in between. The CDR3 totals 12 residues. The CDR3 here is CASHREREIQYF. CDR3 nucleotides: TGTGCCAGCCACAGAGAGCGCGAGATTCAGTACTTC. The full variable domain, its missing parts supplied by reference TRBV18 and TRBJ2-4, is NAGVMQNPRHLVRRRGQEARLRCSPMKGHSHVYWYRQLPEEGLKFMVYLQKENIIDESGMPKERFSAEFPKEGPSILRIQQVVRGDSAAYFCASHREREIQYFGAGTRLSVL.

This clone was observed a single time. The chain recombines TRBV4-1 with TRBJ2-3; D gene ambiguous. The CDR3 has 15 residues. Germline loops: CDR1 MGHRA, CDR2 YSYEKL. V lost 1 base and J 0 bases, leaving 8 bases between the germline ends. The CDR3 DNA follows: TGCGCCAGCAGCCAAGCGGGCCAAAGCACAGATACGCAGTATTTT. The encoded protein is CASSQAGQSTDTQYF.

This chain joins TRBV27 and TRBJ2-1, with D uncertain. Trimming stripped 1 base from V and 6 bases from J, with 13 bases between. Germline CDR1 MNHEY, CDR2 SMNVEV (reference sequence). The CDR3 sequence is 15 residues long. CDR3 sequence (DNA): TGTGCCAGCAGTTTATTCGCCCCGGCGAGCAATGAGCAGTTCTTC. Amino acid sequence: CASSLFAPASNEQFF.

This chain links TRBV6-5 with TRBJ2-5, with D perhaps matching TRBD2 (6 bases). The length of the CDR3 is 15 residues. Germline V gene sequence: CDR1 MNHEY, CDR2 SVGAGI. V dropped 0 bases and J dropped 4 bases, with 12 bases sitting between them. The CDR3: CASSYSRELRETQYF. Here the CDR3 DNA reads TGTGCCAGCAGTTACTCACGGGAGTTAAGAGAGACCCAGTACTTC.

CDR3 DNA sequence: TGCGCCAGCATCGAGGGAAACACCGGGGAGCTGTTTTTT. It codes for CASIEGNTGELFF. V gene TRBV5-1 combines with J gene TRBJ2-2; tentatively, D is TRBD2 (5 bases). Germline CDR1 is SGHRS and CDR2 is YFSETQ. This CDR3 region has 13 residues. V was shortened by 6 bases and J by 2 bases, with 8 bases between the two germline ends.

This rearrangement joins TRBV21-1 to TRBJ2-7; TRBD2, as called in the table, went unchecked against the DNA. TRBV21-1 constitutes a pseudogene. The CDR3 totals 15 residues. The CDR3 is CASSKGREGTYEQYF. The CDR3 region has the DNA TGTGCCAGCAGCAAAGGTAGGGAGGGCACCTACGAGCAGTACTTC.